These 30 T cell receptor beta chains share one sample of origin, sequenced in a study of human T cells and chemical hapten exposure. Individual cDNA molecules had unique molecular identifiers attached to them by the library. One entry per CDR3 protein, called by TCRdb with MiXCR from the reads. This table has about 120,000 distinct CDR3 sequences, around 9% appearing once. The study extracted total RNA from unfractionated whole blood. Material: whole blood. Receptors originate from a human donor in good health. Some clones in this sample may be carry-over from other donors' samples.

This chain connects TRBV20-1 to TRBJ2-5; 11 bases line up with TRBD2. Losses at the gene ends were 0 bases for V and 7 bases for J; bases not matched to a gene: 10. From germline, CDR1 is DFQATT and CDR2 SNEGSKA (reference sequence). The CDR3 contains 16 residues. CDR3 residues: CSARETSGDHPRTQYF. CDR3 DNA sequence: TGCAGTGCTAGAGAGACTAGCGGGGACCACCCACGGACCCAGTACTTC.

This clonotype was recorded at least ten times. This chain joins TRBV5-1 and TRBJ1-4, with 7 bases that match TRBD1. The CDR3 sequence is 14 residues long. V lost 3 bases and J lost 4; bases outside the gene matches: 3. The V gene's germline CDR1 is SGHRS and CDR2 YFSETQ. Here the CDR3 reads CASSSGQLNEKLFF. CDR3 in DNA: TGCGCCAGCAGCTCGGGACAGCTTAATGAAAAACTGTTTTTT.

This clonotype has ten or more counts. The V gene is TRBV6-1, the J gene TRBJ1-5; D call uncertain. Germline assignment: CDR1 MNHNS and CDR2 SASEGT. V was shortened by 2 bases and J by 4 bases, with 12 bases between the two germline ends. The CDR3 runs 15 residues. The CDR3 loop reads CASSEMELINQPQHF. The CDR3, as DNA: TGTGCCAGCAGTGAAATGGAGCTTATAAATCAGCCCCAGCATTTT.

This clonotype turned up a few times. The rearrangement links TRBV10-3 to TRBJ2-7, with TRBD2 matching 8 bases. Looked up from germline, CDR1 is ENHRY and CDR2 is SYGVKD. Unmatched junction bases numbered 4, after V lost 0 bases and J lost 0 bases. The length of the CDR3 is 16 residues. The DNA of the CDR3 is TGTGCCATCAGTGAGTCGTGGGGGACTAGCTCCTACGAGCAGTACTTC. Translated: CAISESWGTSSYEQYF.

The chain carries TRBV6-5 and TRBJ2-7; TRBD1 agrees at 8 bases. The CDR3 contains 14 residues. Trimming removed 7 bases from V and 3 bases from J; junction bases left unmatched: 8. Germline values: CDR1 MNHEY, CDR2 SVGAGI. The CDR3, as DNA: TGTGCCAGCAAGGCCGGACAGGGTATCTACGAGCAGTACTTC. This gives the protein CASKAGQGIYEQYF.

In its sample, this clonotype was seen many times. This chain connects TRBV30 to TRBJ1-5; D remains ambiguous. Per the germline V gene, CDR1 is GTSNPN and CDR2 is SVGIG (reference sequence). The V and J ends lost 1 base and 2 bases respectively, with 9 bases between them. The CDR3 sequence is 14 residues long. The CDR3 is CAWSEPYGNQPQHF. As DNA, the CDR3 is TGTGCCTGGAGTGAGCCTTACGGCAATCAGCCCCAGCATTTT.

This clonotype was seen a few times. The rearrangement uses TRBV4-1 and TRBJ1-1; no firm D call. Trimming removed 0 bases at V and 0 bases at J, with 8 bases between. CDR1 and CDR2 (germline): MGHRA, YSYEKL. The CDR3 contains 15 residues. CDR3 region: CASSQESGLNTEAFF. The CDR3 DNA is TGCGCCAGCAGCCAAGAATCGGGTTTGAACACTGAAGCTTTCTTT.

This clonotype was found many times. This chain uses TRBV5-1 with TRBJ2-1; the match to TRBD2 covers 14 bases. V was pared by 3 bases and J by 8 bases, with 10 bases of the junction left unmatched. The CDR3 has 17 amino acids. Germline V gene data show CDR1 as SGHRS and CDR2 as YFSETQ. As DNA, the CDR3 is TGCGCCAGCAGCTCTTGGTTGGGACTAGCGGGGGTGGATGAGCAGTTCTTC. This encodes CASSSWLGLAGVDEQFF.

This clonotype was recorded many times. The genes are TRBV27 and TRBJ2-3; D remains unclear. Trimming pared 5 bases from V and 4 bases from J, leaving 7 bases between. This CDR3 region has 12 residues. Germline V gene sequence: CDR1 MNHEY, CDR2 SMNVEV (reference sequence). CDR3: CASSPKADTQYF. CDR3 in DNA: TGTGCCAGCAGTCCCAAGGCAGATACGCAGTATTTT.

The chain joins TRBV20-1 to TRBJ2-2; D ambiguous. Between the trimmed V and J ends, which lost 1 base and 0 bases, there was a span of 9 bases. This CDR3 spans 15 amino acids. Looked up from germline, CDR1 is DFQATT and CDR2 is SNEGSKA (reference sequence). This chain's CDR3 is CSARVTGPNTGELFF. The CDR3 DNA reads TGCAGTGCTAGAGTAACTGGGCCGAACACCGGGGAGCTGTTTTTT.

At least ten counts were recorded for this clonotype. The J gene is TRBJ2-1, the V gene TRBV10-2, with 13 bases aligning to TRBD2. CDR1 is WSHSY and CDR2 is SAAADI in the germline V gene. The length of the CDR3 is 13 residues. V shed 6 bases and J 9 bases; nucleotides not matched to a gene: 2. CDR3 DNA: TGCGCCAGCAGGGGACTAGCGGGAAGTGAGCAGTTCTTC. It codes for CASRGLAGSEQFF.

This clonotype was seen more than once but under ten times. This chain connects TRBV6-5 to TRBJ2-2, with D perhaps matching TRBD1 (5 bases). CDR3 length equals 19 residues. V dropped 0 bases and J dropped 1 base, with 18 bases sitting between them. CDR1 and CDR2 from the germline V gene are MNHEY and SVGAGI. The CDR3: CASSYSLSRGHKNTGELFF. The DNA of the CDR3 is TGTGCCAGCAGTTACTCCCTGAGCCGAGGACATAAGAACACCGGGGAGCTGTTTTTT.

The chain joins TRBV27 to TRBJ2-1; TRBD2 matches at 10 bases. CDR1 and CDR2 from the germline V gene are MNHEY and SMNVEV (reference sequence). The CDR3 spans 17 residues. Germline trimming cut 4 bases from V and 9 bases from J; bases unmatched to any gene: 15. The CDR3 is CASSSSTSSGGAGEQFF. Written as DNA, the CDR3 is TGTGCCAGCAGTTCCTCGACTTCCAGCGGGGGGGCCGGTGAGCAGTTCTTC.

This clonotype was detected many times. The rearrangement uses TRBV7-9 and TRBJ1-6, with 7 bases lining up with TRBD1. This CDR3 has 13 amino acids. V shed 1 base, J shed 9 bases, and the junction held 0 bases outside the gene matches. Per the germline V gene, CDR1 is SEHNR and CDR2 is FQNEAQ (reference sequence). Here the CDR3 reads CASSLDRGSPLHF. The CDR3 DNA reads TGTGCCAGCAGCTTAGACAGGGGTTCACCCCTCCACTTT. Together with reference TRBV7-9 and TRBJ1-6, the CDR3 gives the full variable domain: DTGVSQNPRHKITKRGQNVTFRCDPISEHNRLYWYRQTLGQGPEFLTYFQNEAQLEKSRLLSDRFSAERPKGSFSTLEIQRTEQGDSAMYLCASSLDRGSPLHFGNGTRLTVT.

V and J are TRBV18 and TRBJ2-7; 9 nucleotides line up with TRBD1. Germline values: CDR1 KGHSH, CDR2 LQKENI. The V gene end was trimmed by 4 bases and the J gene end by 1 base; junction bases not matched to a gene: 8. The CDR3 spans 16 residues. CDR3 sequence reads: CASSLFRDRVSYEQYF. The CDR3 nucleotides read TGTGCCAGCTCACTGTTCCGGGACAGGGTGTCCTACGAGCAGTACTTC. Combining the CDR3 with reference TRBV18 and TRBJ2-7 gives the whole variable domain NAGVMQNPRHLVRRRGQEARLRCSPMKGHSHVYWYRQLPEEGLKFMVYLQKENIIDESGMPKERFSAEFPKEGPSILRIQQVVRGDSAAYFCASSLFRDRVSYEQYFGPGTRLTVT.

This clonotype was detected many times. V usage is TRBV2 and J usage is TRBJ1-1; TRBD1 is a possible D gene (5 bases). The CDR3 contains 15 residues. Germline V gene data show CDR1 as SNHLY and CDR2 as FYNNEI. The V gene lost 3 bases and the J gene lost 4 bases, with 15 bases spanning the gap. CDR3 region: CASSEVDKMGTEAFF. The CDR3 nucleotides are TGTGCCAGCAGTGAGGTGGACAAGATGGGCACTGAAGCTTTCTTT.

In its sample, this clonotype was seen a few times. The DNA of the CDR3 is TGTGCCAGCTCACCATCGAGACAGGGCACTGAAGCTTTCTTT. This translates into CASSPSRQGTEAFF. The genes are TRBV18 and TRBJ1-1; 7 positions agree with TRBD1. This CDR3 has 14 residues. From germline, CDR1 is KGHSH and CDR2 LQKENI. Losses at the gene ends were 2 bases for V and 4 bases for J; bases not matched to a gene: 4.

This chain links TRBV19 with TRBJ2-7; D is unclear. CDR3 length: 15 residues. From germline, CDR1 is LNHDA and CDR2 SQIVND (reference sequence). Trimming pared 4 bases from V and 5 bases from J, leaving 18 bases between. The CDR3 is CASSTFGPGGDEQYF. DNA of the CDR3: TGTGCCAGTAGTACTTTCGGGCCAGGTGGGGACGAGCAGTACTTC.

This clonotype appeared many times. This sequence joins TRBV29-1 and TRBJ2-3, with 13 bases aligning to TRBD2. The J segment lost 3 bases and the V segment lost 7 bases, leaving 10 bases of the junction unmatched. CDR3 length: 16 residues. Per germline, CDR1 SQVTM and CDR2 ANQGSEA. The CDR3 is CSGGGLAGVVTDTQYF. The CDR3 coding sequence is TGCAGCGGAGGTGGACTAGCGGGAGTAGTGACAGATACGCAGTATTTT.

This clonotype was seen only a few times. The chain has TRBV12-3 or TRBV12-4 and TRBJ2-7; no reliable D call. The CDR3 consists of 16 residues. V was clipped by 5 bases and J by 4 bases, with 21 bases between them. The DNA for the CDR3 is TGTGCCAGCAGTCCACAACGCAGGTTTGATCAGTACGAGCAGTACTTC. Residues: CASSPQRRFDQYEQYF.

This clonotype was counted a few times. The chain is built from TRBV9 and TRBJ2-3; the match to TRBD2 covers 9 bases. The CDR3 runs to 15 residues. Trimming cost V 0 bases and J 3 bases; bases outside gene matches: 2. The germline gives CDR1 SGDLS, CDR2 YYNGEE. The CDR3 coding sequence is TGTGCCAGCAGCGTAGAAGCGGGGGGAACAGATACGCAGTATTTT. Translating gives CASSVEAGGTDTQYF.

Of note for this clonotype: A much larger clonotype is one base distant, so this may be a read error. V usage is TRBV7-9 and J usage is TRBJ1-3; a possible D gene is TRBD1 (5 bases). From germline, CDR1 is SEHNR and CDR2 FQNEAQ (reference sequence). Between the trimmed V and J ends, which lost 4 bases and 2 bases, there was a span of 12 bases. The CDR3 has 15 amino acids. The CDR3 here is CASSSDSAAGNTIYF. Written as DNA, the CDR3 is TGTGCCAGCAGCTCAGACAGTGCAGCTGGAAACACCATATATTTT.

V is TRBV20-1 and J is TRBJ1-2, with unresolved D. V was cut by 3 bases and J by 8 bases, with 16 bases left in between. The CDR3 spans 13 residues. CDR1 and CDR2 (germline): DFQATT, SNEGSKA (reference sequence). The CDR3 coding sequence is TGCAGTGCTAGTGACAACAGCTTGGGCGGCTACACCTTC. Translation gives CSASDNSLGGYTF.

The chain carries TRBV4-2 and TRBJ2-1; 10 bases map to TRBD2. Unmatched junction bases numbered 4, after V lost 0 bases and J lost 5 bases. This CDR3 has 16 residues. CDR1 and CDR2 from the germline V gene are LGHNA and YNFKEQ. In DNA, the CDR3 is TGTGCCAGCAGCCAAGAGAGCGGGGGGGTGCACAATGAGCAGTTCTTC. This translates into CASSQESGGVHNEQFF.

This clonotype was seen repeatedly, ten times or more. The V call is TRBV29-1, the J call TRBJ1-2; D ambiguous. The CDR3 has 8 residues. Germline V gene data show CDR1 as SQVTM and CDR2 as ANQGSEA. Trimming cost V 5 bases and J 12 bases, with 7 bases left between them. This CDR3 is CSVSKHTF. CDR3 in DNA: TGCAGCGTTAGTAAACACACCTTC.

The chain couples TRBV7-2 to TRBJ2-5; D is ambiguous. CDR3 length: 13 amino acids. Germline CDR1 and CDR2: SGHTA and FQGNSA. Trimming stripped 2 bases from V and 0 bases from J, with 4 bases between. CDR3 sequence reads: CASSLTYQETQYF. CDR3 DNA: TGTGCCAGCAGCTTAACGTACCAAGAGACCCAGTACTTC.

The genes are TRBV5-4 and TRBJ2-1; D unresolved. V was clipped by 4 bases and J by 4 bases, with 15 bases between them. From germline, CDR1 is SGHNT and CDR2 YYREEE (reference sequence). The CDR3 runs to 15 residues. The CDR3 loop is CASSGDRAEYNEQFF. The CDR3, as DNA: TGTGCCAGCAGCGGGGATAGGGCGGAATACAATGAGCAGTTCTTC.

This clonotype was seen a handful of times. The V gene is TRBV5-1, the J gene TRBJ2-1; 7 bases are a match to TRBD2. Germline assignment: CDR1 SGHRS and CDR2 YFSETQ. The V gene end was trimmed by 0 bases and the J gene end by 3 bases; junction bases not matched to a gene: 6. The CDR3 runs to 16 residues. The CDR3 DNA reads as TGCGCCAGCAGCTTGGCCGCGGGAGTACTCTACAATGAGCAGTTCTTC. Its protein product is CASSLAAGVLYNEQFF. The full variable domain, rest sourced from reference TRBV5-1 and TRBJ2-1, is KAGVTQTPRYLIKTRGQQVTLSCSPISGHRSVSWYQQTPGQGLQFLFEYFSETQRNKGNFPGRFSGRQFSNSRSEMNVSTLELGDSALYLCASSLAAGVLYNEQFFGPGTRLTVL.

This clonotype was counted a few times. V gene TRBV6-2 or TRBV6-3 combines with J gene TRBJ1-5; D is unclear. The CDR3 contains 12 residues. From germline, CDR1 is MNHEY and CDR2 SVGEGT. V lost 5 bases to trimming and J lost 6 bases, with 8 bases between them. CDR3 loop: CASSLGVQPQHF. The CDR3 DNA sequence: TGTGCCAGCAGTCTTGGTGTTCAGCCCCAGCATTTT.

This clonotype was recorded many times. The chain couples TRBV29-1 to TRBJ2-6; D remains unclear. CDR1 is SQVTM, CDR2 ANQGSEA, per germline. The CDR3 loop spans 17 amino acids. Trimming took 4 bases from V and 2 from J, leaving 18 bases between them. The CDR3, as DNA: TGCAGCGTTGTTCCCGACCCGGGCACGCCTGGGGCCAACGTCCTGACTTTC. It encodes CSVVPDPGTPGANVLTF.